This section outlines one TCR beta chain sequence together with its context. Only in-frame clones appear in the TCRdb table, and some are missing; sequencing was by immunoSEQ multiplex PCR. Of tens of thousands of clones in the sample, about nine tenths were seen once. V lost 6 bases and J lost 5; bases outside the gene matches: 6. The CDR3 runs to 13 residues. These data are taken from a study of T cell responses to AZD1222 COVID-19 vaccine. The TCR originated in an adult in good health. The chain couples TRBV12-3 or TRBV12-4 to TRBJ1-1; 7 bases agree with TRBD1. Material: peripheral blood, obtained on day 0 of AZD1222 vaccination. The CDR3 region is CASSRQGGTEAFF. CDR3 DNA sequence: TGTGCCAGCAGCCGACAGGGAGGAACTGAAGCTTTCTTT.